This T cell receptor beta chain was recovered during a study of Tregs in tolerant kidney transplant recipients. Regulatory T cells were sorted from thawed PBMCs rested overnight at 37°C with about 210 IU/ml IL-2. Only in-frame clones appear in the TCRdb table, and some are missing; sequencing was by immunoSEQ multiplex PCR. The sample lists 55,000 to 70,000 clones, over 75% seen once, with 2.1% in the top ten. CDR1 and CDR2 from the germline V gene are SGHNT and YYREEE (reference sequence). V shed 1 base and J 2 bases; nucleotides not matched to a gene: 8. This CDR3 is 16 amino acids long. Sequencing used Tregs from blood, obtained before the transplant. V gene TRBV5-4 combines with J gene TRBJ2-7, with 8 bases matching TRBD1. This TCR derives from a human donor who received a combined kidney and bone marrow transplant. The CDR3: CASSLMARGPTYEQYF. DNA of the CDR3: TGTGCCAGCAGCTTGATGGCCAGGGGGCCAACCTACGAGCAGTACTTC.